The next 23 T cell receptor beta chains were all read from a single sample in a study of blood T cells in healthy people across ages. It was with a sample-barcoded 5' primer and a J-beta primer mix that a second PCR of about 6 to 12 cycles was run. TCRdb reprocessed the 5' RACE reads with MiXCR, giving one entry per CDR3 protein. The sample has more than 700,000 distinct CDR3 sequences, around 50% seen once; the top ten hold 15% to 20%. Sequenced sample: blood. These receptors all come from a man older than 75 in good health.

Concerning this clonotype itself: Since a much larger clone is just one base distant, this may be a read error. The V call is TRBV29-1, the J call TRBJ1-2, with TRBD1 matching over 8 bases. The CDR3 is made up of 13 amino acids. CDR1 and CDR2 from the germline V gene are SQVTM and ANQGSEA. V shed 4 bases, J shed 4 bases, and the junction held 5 bases outside the gene matches. CDR3 residues: CSVASGQGYGYTF. DNA for the CDR3: TGCAGCGTTGCTAGCGGACAGGGCTATGGCTACACCTTC.

This chain joins TRBV7-3 and TRBJ2-2, with 7 bases lining up with TRBD1. There are 16 residues in the CDR3. CDR1 and CDR2 from the germline V gene are SGHTA and FQGTGA. V lost 1 base to trimming and J lost 2 bases; unmatched junction nucleotides: 4. In DNA form, the CDR3 reads TGTGCCAGCAGCTTAAACCGGGACAGTAACACCGGGGAGCTGTTTTTT. Residues: CASSLNRDSNTGELFF.

As regards this clonotype: One end of the junction is discordant with germline, which a read error may explain. The V gene is TRBV29-1, the J gene TRBJ2-3, with D perhaps TRBD2 (5 bases). Germline V lookup: CDR1 SQVTM, CDR2 ANQGSEA. The CDR3 is 13 residues long. The CDR3 protein is CSVAGFLLDPQYF. In nucleotides, the CDR3 is TGCAGCGTTGCGGGATTCCTACTAGATCCGCAGTATTTT.

The V and J genes are TRBV29-1 and TRBJ2-3; D is uncertain. The CDR3 is 13 residues long. V dropped 7 bases and J dropped 2 bases, with 13 bases sitting between them. Germline CDR1 is SQVTM and CDR2 is ANQGSEA. CDR3 in DNA: TGCAGCGAGTTTCGTCCGGACACAGATACGCAGTATTTT. Its translation is CSEFRPDTDTQYF.

The rearrangement links TRBV12-3 or TRBV12-4 to TRBJ2-5; 9 nucleotides align to TRBD2. The J call is in doubt because the DNA end fits TRBJ2-7 better. There are 14 residues in the CDR3. CDR3 coding DNA: TGTGCCAGCAGACTTAGCGGGAGAAGGAACGAGCAGTACTTC. Encoded protein: CASRLSGRRNEQYF.

This clonotype was seen only a few times. This chain uses TRBV28 with TRBJ1-6, with D unresolved. V lost 1 base and J 3 bases, leaving 1 base between the germline ends. CDR1 MDHEN and CDR2 SYDVKM come from the germline V gene. This CDR3 region has 13 residues. The chain's CDR3 is CASSLYYNSPLHF. Here the CDR3 DNA reads TGTGCCAGCAGTTTATACTATAATTCACCCCTCCACTTT. Drawing the rest from reference TRBV28 and TRBJ1-6, the complete variable domain is DVKVTQSSRYLVKRTGEKVFLECVQDMDHENMFWYRQDPGLGLRLIYFSYDVKMKEKGDIPEGYSVSREKKERFSLILESASTNQTSMYLCASSLYYNSPLHFGNGTRLTVT.

CDR3 in DNA: TGTGCCACCAGCAGAGATCTTTCGTCGAGGGGCTACACCTTC. Its translation: CATSRDLSSRGYTF. J is TRBJ1-2 and V is TRBV15; no reliable D call. V dropped 0 bases and J dropped 8 bases, with 13 bases sitting between them. Germline-derived CDR1 and CDR2 are LNHNV and YYDKDF (reference sequence). This CDR3 spans 14 amino acids.

The CDR3 protein is CASSERSGRNHEQYF. The CDR3 DNA follows: TGTGCCAGCAGTGAACGAAGCGGGAGGAATCATGAGCAGTACTTC. V and J are TRBV2 and TRBJ2-5; 9 positions match TRBD2. The germline CDR1 and CDR2 sequences are SNHLY and FYNNEI. The CDR3 is made up of 15 amino acids. The ends lost 2 bases at V and 11 bases at J; junction bases unmatched: 12.

The rearrangement links TRBV24-1 to TRBJ2-7, with no clear D. The CDR3 totals 13 residues. Germline CDR1 KGHDR, CDR2 SFDVKD. Trimming took off 6 bases at V and 3 bases at J, with 11 bases between the two ends. CDR3 in amino acids: CATSSGANYEQYF. CDR3 sequence (DNA): TGTGCCACCAGTTCGGGCGCCAACTACGAGCAGTACTTC.

The CDR3 loop is CASSLSGLAGGTGELFF. The CDR3 DNA reads TGTGCCAGCAGCTTATCGGGACTAGCGGGAGGGACCGGGGAGCTGTTTTTT. The genes are TRBV7-3 and TRBJ2-2, with 16 bases aligning to TRBD2. Germline CDR1 reads SGHTA; CDR2 reads FQGTGA. J was trimmed by 5 bases and V by 2 bases; bases with no gene match: 2. CDR3 length equals 17 residues.

The CDR3 DNA reads as TGTGCCAGCAGTGATGGCGGGGTTAGTCAAAATGAGCAGTTCTTC. This codes for CASSDGGVSQNEQFF. This chain uses TRBV6-1 with TRBJ2-1; D is possibly TRBD2 (6 bases). V was pared by 3 bases and J by 7 bases, with 16 bases between. CDR3 length: 15 amino acids. CDR1 MNHNS and CDR2 SASEGT come from the germline V gene.

There are many counts of this clonotype. The chain uses TRBV20-1 and TRBJ1-1; the match to TRBD1 covers 9 bases. V dropped 3 bases and J dropped 4; count of bases not matched to a gene: 6. The CDR3 is made up of 14 amino acids. Germline CDR1 is DFQATT and CDR2 is SNEGSKA (reference sequence). CDR3 in amino acids: CSARDRGRSTEAFF. The CDR3 DNA sequence: TGCAGTGCTAGGGACAGGGGAAGGAGCACTGAAGCTTTCTTT.

V gene TRBV4-3 combines with J gene TRBJ2-1, with 9 bases identical to TRBD1. The germline CDR1 and CDR2 sequences are LGHNA and YSLEER. J gave up 6 bases and V 4 bases, and 7 bases lay outside the gene matches. This CDR3 has 15 amino acids. This chain's CDR3 is CASSLPGTGSNEQFF. The CDR3 DNA reads TGCGCCAGCAGCCTGCCCGGGACAGGGAGCAATGAGCAGTTCTTC.

The V call is TRBV5-1, the J call TRBJ2-1, with TRBD2 matching over 7 bases. Germline CDR1 and CDR2: SGHRS and YFSETQ. This CDR3 spans 16 amino acids. Trimming cost V 4 bases and J 0 bases; bases outside gene matches: 7. Here the CDR3 DNA reads TGCGCCAGCAGCCAGATGGGGGGGAGCTCCTACAATGAGCAGTTCTTC. This encodes CASSQMGGSSYNEQFF.

This clonotype occurred a few times. The V and J genes are TRBV6-5 and TRBJ2-7; 10 nucleotides agree with TRBD2. The CDR3 spans 15 residues. V was clipped by 6 bases and J by 0 bases; unmatched bases: 5. The V gene's germline CDR1 is MNHEY and CDR2 SVGAGI. The chain's CDR3 is CASRLAGGYSYEQYF. The CDR3 region has the DNA TGTGCCAGCAGGTTAGCGGGAGGCTACTCCTACGAGCAGTACTTC.

The chain has TRBV14 and TRBJ1-1; 8 nucleotides agree with TRBD1. V lost 6 bases and J lost 5; bases outside the gene matches: 8. The CDR3 is 14 amino acids. The germline V gene has CDR1 SGHDN and CDR2 FVKESK. The CDR3, as DNA: TGTGCCAGCAGACAGGACAGGGTTGGAACTGAAGCTTTCTTT. Its protein is CASRQDRVGTEAFF.

As to this clonotype: Because it lacks the conserved phenylalanine or tryptophan at the end, this CDR3 is likely a read error. The chain is built from TRBV29-1 and TRBJ2-5; D not certain. CDR3 length equals 11 residues. The germline V gene encodes CDR1 SQVTM and CDR2 ANQGSEA. The V end was cut by 3 bases, the J end by 1 base, with 3 bases between. The CDR3 sequence is CSVDIQETQYS. The CDR3 coding sequence is TGCAGCGTTGATATCCAAGAGACCCAGTACTCC.

The chain combines TRBV20-1 with TRBJ2-5; D is unresolved. CDR3 size: 12 residues. V gave up 3 bases and J gave up 2 bases, with 7 bases separating them. Germline lookup yields CDR1 DFQATT and CDR2 SNEGSKA (reference sequence). The CDR3, as DNA: TGCAGTGCTAGGGACCGGCAAGAGACCCAGTACTTC. Its translation is CSARDRQETQYF.

This sequence joins TRBV6-1 and TRBJ2-1; 10 nucleotides align to TRBD2. The trim removed 1 base at V and 10 bases at J, leaving 7 bases unmatched. The CDR3 is 15 residues long. Germline CDR1 is MNHNS and CDR2 is SASEGT. CDR3 in amino acids: CASSEGSLAGVEQFF. CDR3 sequence (DNA): TGTGCCAGCAGTGAAGGGTCCCTAGCGGGAGTGGAGCAGTTCTTC.

This sequence joins TRBV20-1 and TRBJ2-3, with 7 nucleotides matching TRBD2. The V gene's germline CDR1 is DFQATT and CDR2 SNEGSKA (reference sequence). V lost 6 bases and J lost 2; bases outside the gene matches: 11. CDR3 size: 15 residues. CDR3 sequence: CSAPPASGITDTQYF. As DNA, the CDR3 is TGCAGTGCCCCCCCAGCTAGCGGAATCACAGATACGCAGTATTTT.

This clonotype was observed a few times. This rearrangement joins TRBV12-3 or TRBV12-4 to TRBJ2-7; possibly TRBD1 for D (5 bases). V lost 6 bases, J lost 2 bases, and 17 bases lay in between. The CDR3 has 15 amino acids. The CDR3: CASSPRGGPTYEQYF. CDR3 coding DNA: TGTGCCAGCAGCCCAAGGGGCGGACCCACCTACGAGCAGTACTTC.

This chain joins TRBV5-1 and TRBJ1-5, with D perhaps TRBD1 (5 bases). The CDR3 is made up of 14 amino acids. Trimming took off 4 bases at V and 7 bases at J, with 15 bases between the two ends. CDR1 and CDR2 from the germline V gene are SGHRS and YFSETQ. The CDR3 coding sequence is TGCGCCAGCAGCCGAGAGGGGTTAGGGCAGCCCCAGCATTTT. It yields the protein CASSREGLGQPQHF.

About this clonotype itself: Sequence at one end of the junction differs from germline and may be a read error. The chain uses TRBV20-1 and TRBJ2-1; perhaps D is TRBD1 or TRBD2 (5 bases each). The CDR3 is 15 amino acids. CDR1 and CDR2 (germline): DFQATT, SNEGSKA (reference sequence). The chain's CDR3 is CSALLGTVSYNERFF. The CDR3 DNA reads as TGCAGTGCCCTATTGGGGACCGTATCCTACAATGAGCGGTTCTTC.